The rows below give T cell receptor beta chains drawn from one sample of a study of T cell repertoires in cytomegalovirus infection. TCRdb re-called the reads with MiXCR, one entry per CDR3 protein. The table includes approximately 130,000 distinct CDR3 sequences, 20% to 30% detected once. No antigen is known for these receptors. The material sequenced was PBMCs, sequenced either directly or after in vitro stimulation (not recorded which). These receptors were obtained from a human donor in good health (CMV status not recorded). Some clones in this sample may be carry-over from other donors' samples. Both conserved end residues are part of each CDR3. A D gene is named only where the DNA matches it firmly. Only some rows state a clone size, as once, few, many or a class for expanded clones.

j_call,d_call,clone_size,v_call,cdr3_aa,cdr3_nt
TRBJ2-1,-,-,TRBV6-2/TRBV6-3,CASSYDRSSYNEQFF,TGTGCCAGCAGTTACGACAGGAGCTCCTACAATGAGCAGTTCTTC
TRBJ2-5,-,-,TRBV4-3,CASSQVSGRETQYF,TGCGCCAGCAGCCAAGTCTCGGGAAGGGAGACCCAGTACTTC
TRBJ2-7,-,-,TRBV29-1,CSVGIGAYEQYF,TGCAGCGTTGGGATAGGGGCCTACGAGCAGTACTTC
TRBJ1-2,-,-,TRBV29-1,CSVETGTRGYTF,TGCAGCGTTGAAACAGGGACGCGTGGCTACACCTTC
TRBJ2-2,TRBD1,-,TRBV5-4,CAYRDRGSYTGELFF,TGTGCCTACCGGGACAGGGGGAGTTACACCGGGGAGCTGTTTTTT
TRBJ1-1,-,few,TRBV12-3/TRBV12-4,CASSFGRYTEAFF,TGTGCCAGCAGTTTCGGACGGTACACTGAAGCTTTCTTT
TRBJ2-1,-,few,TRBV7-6,CASSLAGTRSEQFF,TGTGCTAGCAGCTTAGCCGGGACCCGTAGTGAGCAGTTCTTC
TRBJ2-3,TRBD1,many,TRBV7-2,CASSQRQGRTDTQYF,TGTGCCAGCAGCCAACGACAGGGAAGAACAGATACGCAGTATTTT
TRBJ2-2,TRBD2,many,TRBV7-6,CASSFNSPGLLNTGELFF,TGTGCCAGCAGCTTTAATTCTCCGGGACTATTAAACACCGGGGAGCTGTTTTTT
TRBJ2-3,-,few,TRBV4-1,CASSQAADTQYF,TGCGCCAGCAGCCAAGCGGCGGATACGCAGTATTTT
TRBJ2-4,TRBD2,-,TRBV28,CASRLAGPTGGIQYF,TGTGCCAGCAGACTAGCGGGCCCAACGGGGGGGATTCAGTACTTC
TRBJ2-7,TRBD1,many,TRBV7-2,CASSPGDRVYEQYF,TGTGCCAGCAGCCCAGGGGACAGGGTCTACGAGCAGTACTTC
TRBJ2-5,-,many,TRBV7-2,CASSTRDSPIQLETQYF,TGTGCCAGCAGTACCCGGGACTCGCCGATTCAATTAGAGACCCAGTACTTC
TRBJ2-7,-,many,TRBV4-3,CASSQAGGHEQYF,TGCGCCAGCAGCCAAGCCGGGGGCCACGAGCAGTACTTC
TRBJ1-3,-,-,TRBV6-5,CATGLGGAGLGNTIYF,TGTGCCACCGGTTTGGGTGGAGCCGGATTAGGAAACACCATATATTTT
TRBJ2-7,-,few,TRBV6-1,CASRVEGLDEQYF,TGTGCCAGCAGGGTGGAGGGGTTAGACGAGCAGTACTTC
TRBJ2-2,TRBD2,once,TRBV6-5,CASRRTSGIYTGELFF,TGTGCCAGCAGAAGAACTAGCGGGATATACACCGGGGAGCTGTTTTTT
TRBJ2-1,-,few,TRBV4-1,CASSQVPGDEQFF,TGCGCCAGCAGCCAAGTCCCGGGGGATGAGCAGTTCTTC
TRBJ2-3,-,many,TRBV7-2,CASSLGGQAGDTQYF,TGTGCCAGCAGCCTCGGGGGGCAGGCGGGGGATACGCAGTATTTT
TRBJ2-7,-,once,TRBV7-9,CASSPGTYEQYF,TGTGCCAGCAGCCCGGGAACCTACGAGCAGTACTTC
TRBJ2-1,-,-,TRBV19,CASSTGAHNEQFF,TGTGCCAGTTCGACCGGGGCCCACAATGAGCAGTTCTTC
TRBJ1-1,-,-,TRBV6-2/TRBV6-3,CASSPHYGLNTEAFF,TGTGCCAGCAGTCCCCATTACGGGTTGAACACTGAAGCTTTCTTT
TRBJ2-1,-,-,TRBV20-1,CSAMLAPSSYNEQFF,TGCAGTGCTATGTTGGCACCGAGCTCCTACAATGAGCAGTTCTTC